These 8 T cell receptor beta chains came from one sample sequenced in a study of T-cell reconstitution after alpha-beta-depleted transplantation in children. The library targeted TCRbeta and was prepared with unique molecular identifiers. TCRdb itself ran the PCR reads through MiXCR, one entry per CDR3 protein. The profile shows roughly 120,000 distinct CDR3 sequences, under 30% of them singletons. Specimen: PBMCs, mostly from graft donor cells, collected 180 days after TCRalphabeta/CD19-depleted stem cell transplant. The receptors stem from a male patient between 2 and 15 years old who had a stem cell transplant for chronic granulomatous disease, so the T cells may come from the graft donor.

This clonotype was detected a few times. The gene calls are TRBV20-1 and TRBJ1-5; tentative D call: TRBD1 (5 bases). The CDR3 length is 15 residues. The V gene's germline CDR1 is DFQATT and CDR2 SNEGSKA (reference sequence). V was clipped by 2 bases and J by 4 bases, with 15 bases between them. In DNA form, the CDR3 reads TGCAGTGCTAGATCCGGGGCCGGAGGGAATCAGCCCCAGCATTTT. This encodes CSARSGAGGNQPQHF.

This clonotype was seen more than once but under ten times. The CDR3 spells CASSLAGGWNEQFF. The DNA of the CDR3 is TGTGCCAGCAGTTTAGCGGGAGGTTGGAATGAGCAGTTCTTC. The rearrangement uses TRBV12-3 or TRBV12-4 and TRBJ2-1; D possibly corresponds to TRBD2 (6 bases). V shed 0 bases and J shed 7 bases, with 10 bases lying between them. This CDR3 comprises 14 residues.

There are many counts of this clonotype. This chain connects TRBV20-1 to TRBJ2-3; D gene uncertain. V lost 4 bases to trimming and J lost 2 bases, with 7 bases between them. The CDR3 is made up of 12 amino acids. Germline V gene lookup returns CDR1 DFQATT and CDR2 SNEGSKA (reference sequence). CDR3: CSATSSTDTQYF. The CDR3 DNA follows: TGCAGTGCTACGTCCTCCACAGATACGCAGTATTTT.

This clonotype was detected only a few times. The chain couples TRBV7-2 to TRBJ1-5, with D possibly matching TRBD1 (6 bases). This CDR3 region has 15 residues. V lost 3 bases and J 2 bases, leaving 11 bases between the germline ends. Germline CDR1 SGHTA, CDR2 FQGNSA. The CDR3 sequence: CASSFGGQGNQPQHF. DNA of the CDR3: TGTGCCAGCAGCTTCGGGGGGCAGGGCAATCAGCCCCAGCATTTT.

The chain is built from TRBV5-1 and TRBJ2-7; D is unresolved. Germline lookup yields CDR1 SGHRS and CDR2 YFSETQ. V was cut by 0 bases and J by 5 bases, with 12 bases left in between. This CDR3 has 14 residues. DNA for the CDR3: TGCGCCAGCAGCTTGGGCCGCGGCACCGACGAGCAGTACTTC. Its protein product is CASSLGRGTDEQYF.

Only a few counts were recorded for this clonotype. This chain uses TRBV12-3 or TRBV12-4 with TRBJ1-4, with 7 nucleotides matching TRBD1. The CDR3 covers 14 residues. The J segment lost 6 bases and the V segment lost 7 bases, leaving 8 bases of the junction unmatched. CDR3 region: CASTATGPDEKLFF. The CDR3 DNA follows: TGTGCCAGCACCGCGACAGGGCCTGATGAAAAACTGTTTTTT.

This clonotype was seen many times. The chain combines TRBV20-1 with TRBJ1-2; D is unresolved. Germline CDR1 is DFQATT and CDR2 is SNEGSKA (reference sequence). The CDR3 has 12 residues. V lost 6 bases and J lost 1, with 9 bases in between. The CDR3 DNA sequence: TGCAGTGCATGGACGGTTAACTATGGCTACACCTTC. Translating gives CSAWTVNYGYTF.

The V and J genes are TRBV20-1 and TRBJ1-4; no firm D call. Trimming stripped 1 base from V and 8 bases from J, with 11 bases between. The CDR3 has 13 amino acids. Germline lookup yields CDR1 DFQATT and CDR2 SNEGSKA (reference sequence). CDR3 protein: CSARAPGREKLFF. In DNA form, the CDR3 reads TGCAGTGCTAGAGCCCCCGGAAGGGAAAAACTGTTTTTT.